The 13 T cell receptor beta chains below come from one sample, sequenced in a study of T cell responses to AZD1222 COVID-19 vaccine. Here immunoSEQ multiplex PCR was the method, and the copy in TCRdb shows in-frame clones only, minus some. The table shows some 100,000 clones, with 70% to 90% occurring only once. The source material was peripheral blood, sampled on day 0 of AZD1222 vaccination. The receptors stem from an adult in good health.

This chain uses TRBV6-1 with TRBJ1-2, with D unclear. The germline V gene has CDR1 MNHNS and CDR2 SASEGT. This CDR3 spans 11 amino acids. The germline V and J ends were trimmed by 3 bases and 5 bases, with 4 bases remaining between them. The CDR3 spells CASSDSYGYTF. The CDR3 nucleotides read TGTGCCAGCAGTGACAGTTATGGCTACACCTTC.

The V and J genes are TRBV3-1 (or the pseudogene TRBV3-2) and TRBJ1-6; D call uncertain. V lost 4 bases, J lost 7 bases, and 8 bases lay in between. There are 13 residues in the CDR3. Germline-derived CDR1 and CDR2 are LGHDT and YNNKEL (reference sequence). The DNA for the CDR3 is TGTGCCAGCAGCCCCTCCCTGAATTCACCCCTCCACTTT. It translates to CASSPSLNSPLHF.

This clone was seen a single time. The chain employs TRBV19 and TRBJ1-1, with 8 bases lining up with TRBD1. CDR3 length equals 15 residues. Per the germline V gene, CDR1 is LNHDA and CDR2 is SQIVND (reference sequence). V lost 3 bases and J lost 6; bases outside the gene matches: 9. The CDR3 DNA reads as TGTGCCAGTAGTATTACCCAGGGGGCTGGTGCTGAAGCTTTCTTT. Translation gives CASSITQGAGAEAFF.

This clone was seen a few times. V usage is TRBV6-5 and J usage is TRBJ1-1, with 10 bases identical to TRBD1. The V gene's germline CDR1 is MNHEY and CDR2 SVGAGI. V trimming: 6 bases; J trimming: 3 bases; junction bases outside the gene matches: 4. This CDR3 has 14 residues. In DNA form, the CDR3 reads TGTGCCAGCAGAGAGGGACAGGGGTACACTGAAGCTTTCTTT. The encoded protein is CASREGQGYTEAFF.

In DNA form, the CDR3 reads TGTGCCAGCACCAACATAGCGGGATCGGGCACAGATACGCAGTATTTT. Amino acids: CASTNIAGSGTDTQYF. V usage is TRBV5-4 and J usage is TRBJ2-3, with 8 positions matching TRBD2. Germline V gene data show CDR1 as SGHNT and CDR2 as YYREEE (reference sequence). The V gene end was trimmed by 6 bases and the J gene end by 1 base; junction bases not matched to a gene: 10. There are 16 residues in the CDR3.

The J gene is TRBJ2-7, the V gene TRBV19; D uncertain. Looked up from germline, CDR1 is LNHDA and CDR2 is SQIVND (reference sequence). The V gene lost 8 bases and the J gene lost 1 base, with 18 bases spanning the gap. The CDR3 has 15 residues. CDR3 in DNA: TGTGCCAGTGGCGATCCGGGTCGGCTATCCTACGAGCAGTACTTC. Amino acid sequence: CASGDPGRLSYEQYF.

The chain joins TRBV3-1 (or the pseudogene TRBV3-2) to TRBJ1-1; D might be TRBD1 (5 bases). The V gene's germline CDR1 is LGHDT and CDR2 YNNKEL (reference sequence). CDR3 size: 14 residues. V lost 0 bases, J lost 1 base, and 6 bases lay in between. CDR3 amino acids: CASSQEGANTEAFF. CDR3 sequence (DNA): TGTGCCAGCAGCCAAGAAGGGGCGAACACTGAAGCTTTCTTT.

For the CDR3, the DNA is TGCGCCAGCAGTAAAATTAGCGGGGGGAGGTACAATGAGCAGTTCTTC. This translates into CASSKISGGRYNEQFF. V gene TRBV5-1 combines with J gene TRBJ2-1, with TRBD2 identical over 10 bases. The CDR3 is 16 residues long. The V and J ends lost 5 bases and 4 bases, in that order; junction bases with no gene match: 9. Germline V gene data show CDR1 as SGHRS and CDR2 as YFSETQ. Based on the CDR3 plus reference TRBV5-1 and TRBJ2-1, the full variable domain is KAGVTQTPRYLIKTRGQQVTLSCSPISGHRSVSWYQQTPGQGLQFLFEYFSETQRNKGNFPGRFSGRQFSNSRSEMNVSTLELGDSALYLCASSKISGGRYNEQFFGPGTRLTVL.

The V gene is TRBV19, the J gene TRBJ1-5, with TRBD1 as a possible D gene (6 bases). Germline V gives CDR1 LNHDA, CDR2 SQIVND (reference sequence). The CDR3 has 16 residues. V lost 7 bases, J lost 3 bases, and 19 bases lay in between. CDR3 region: CASIGATAGANQPQHF. CDR3 nucleotides: TGTGCCAGTATTGGAGCGACGGCAGGGGCCAATCAGCCCCAGCATTTT. Full variable domain (missing parts from reference TRBV19 and TRBJ1-5): DGGITQSPKYLFRKEGQNVTLSCEQNLNHDAMYWYRQDPGQGLRLIYYSQIVNDFQKGDIAEGYSVSREKKESFPLTVTSAQKNPTAFYLCASIGATAGANQPQHFGDGTRLSIL.

This clone was found a few times. This chain uses TRBV25-1 with TRBJ2-2; TRBD2 agrees at 9 bases. Germline V gene data show CDR1 as MGHDK and CDR2 as SYGVNS. V gave up 6 bases and J gave up 7 bases; unmatched junction bases: 15. The CDR3 runs 17 residues. CDR3 coding DNA: TGTGCCAGCAGGACCCCGCATAGCGGGAGTTTTGGCGGGGAGCTGTTTTTT. Its protein product is CASRTPHSGSFGGELFF.

The chain recombines TRBV3-1 (or the pseudogene TRBV3-2) with TRBJ1-1; D not certain. Per the germline V gene, CDR1 is LGHDT and CDR2 is YNNKEL (reference sequence). The CDR3 runs 14 residues. V dropped 3 bases and J dropped 5 bases, with 13 bases sitting between them. CDR3 region: CASSHQRVGTEAFF. The CDR3 nucleotides read TGTGCCAGCAGCCATCAAAGGGTGGGGACTGAAGCTTTCTTT.

The sample holds one count of this clone. V and J are TRBV6-5 and TRBJ2-2; D is perhaps TRBD2 (6 bases). This CDR3 spans 13 amino acids. Per the germline V gene, CDR1 is MNHEY and CDR2 is SVGAGI. Trimming cost V 10 bases and J 5 bases, with 14 bases left between them. This chain's CDR3 is CATRRGGTGELFF. The CDR3, as DNA: TGTGCCACCCGGAGGGGCGGGACCGGGGAGCTGTTTTTT.

This sequence joins TRBV19 and TRBJ1-6, with D hard to call. Germline assignment: CDR1 LNHDA and CDR2 SQIVND (reference sequence). The CDR3 contains 14 residues. Trimming took 4 bases from V and 8 from J, leaving 12 bases between them. CDR3 in DNA: TGTGCCAGTAGTAATCCGGGCCGACATTCACCCCTCCACTTT. It encodes CASSNPGRHSPLHF.